This T cell receptor beta chain was recovered during a study of post-analysis software for immune sequencing data. General study points: Controls showed lower frequencies than patients for roughly five TRBV segments, and TRBV5-6, TRBV5-1 and TRBV20-1 were among these. Samples sharing a preparation batch grouped tightly together when assessed by F measure.

Germline V gene data show CDR1 as SGDLS and CDR2 as YYNGEE. This CDR3 has 17 amino acids. Built from TCR beta cDNA, the libraries had unique molecular identifiers in them. Out of roughly 1 to 10 million T cells, about 510,000 cDNA molecules were generated. TCRdb recomputed calls from the PCR reads with MiXCR, one row per CDR3 protein. Among more than 500,000 distinct CDR3 sequences, 30% to 40% were seen once, and the ten largest hold around 5.9%. This clonotype was seen at least ten times. Its antigen is not identified. This chain links TRBV9 with TRBJ2-7; 8 bases are a match to TRBD2. The J call may be in error: the DNA end matches TRBJ2-5 better. The TCR was taken from a girl aged 2-17 years with multiple sclerosis. The specimen sequenced was blood. CDR3 in DNA: TGTGCCAGCAGCGCCGCCTTTGGATTAGCGGGGTCCGGGACCCAGTACTTC. Residues: CASSAAFGLAGSGTQYF.